The 7 T cell receptor beta chains reported below all come from one sample, sequenced in a study of glioma-infiltrating T cells. Amplification of TCR alpha and beta CDR3 regions from RNA used iRepertoire nested multiplex PCR. MiXCR, run by TCRdb on the multiplex PCR reads, gives a single entry per CDR3 protein. The sample contains about 12,000 distinct CDR3 sequences, more than 25% of which appear only once. The sequenced sample consisted of glioma tissue, nonneoplastic brain tissue, or PBMCs (not recorded which). Receptors originate from a human donor with low-grade glioma or glioblastoma, undergoing nonglioma brain surgery, or in good health (not recorded which).

Turning to this clonotype: With a much larger clone just one base away, this may be a read error. The chain recombines TRBV10-3 with TRBJ2-5; TRBD1 matches at 7 bases. Germline lookup yields CDR1 ENHRY and CDR2 SYGVKD. The CDR3 has 15 amino acids. The CDR3 DNA reads TGTGCCATCGGTGAGTACGGGACAGTACAAGAGACCCAGTACTTC. Protein product: CAIGEYGTVQETQYF.

By sample share, this clonotype is medium-sized. V and J are TRBV6-2 or TRBV6-3 and TRBJ1-1; no clear D gene. This CDR3 has 17 residues. Trimming left V 2 bases short and J 0 bases short, with 16 bases between. CDR1 and CDR2 (germline): MNHEY, SVGEGT. CDR3 loop: CASSYRMPGSLNTEAFF. CDR3 sequence (DNA): TGTGCCAGCAGTTACCGAATGCCCGGCAGCCTGAACACTGAAGCTTTCTTT.

This clonotype has just a few counts. The chain combines TRBV11-3 with TRBJ2-1, with D possibly TRBD2 on 6 matching bases. The germline CDR1 and CDR2 sequences are SGHNT and YENEEA. CDR3 size: 13 residues. Trimming cost V 4 bases and J 7 bases, with 11 bases left between them. CDR3 nucleotide sequence: TGTGCCAGCAGCTCCCGAGGAGGGAATGAGCAGTTCTTC. It specifies CASSSRGGNEQFF.

The chain joins TRBV12-3 or TRBV12-4 to TRBJ1-1, with D possibly being TRBD1 (5 bases). This CDR3 contains 14 residues. The V gene lost 4 bases and the J gene lost 1 base, with 10 bases spanning the gap. CDR3 sequence reads: CASSWMDKNTEAFF. DNA of the CDR3: TGTGCCAGCAGTTGGATGGACAAGAACACTGAAGCTTTCTTT.

This clonotype was detected only a few times. This rearrangement joins TRBV3-1 to TRBJ1-1; D gene unclear. Between the trimmed V and J ends, which lost 6 bases and 1 base, there was a span of 9 bases. This CDR3 comprises 13 residues. Germline CDR1 reads LGHDT; CDR2 reads YNNKEL (reference sequence). The CDR3 coding sequence is TGTGCCAGCAGTTACACCAGGAACACTGAAGCTTTCTTT. It codes for CASSYTRNTEAFF.

The chain combines TRBV29-1 with TRBJ1-1; no firm D call. V lost 5 bases, J lost 1 base, and 11 bases lay in between. The CDR3 is made up of 13 amino acids. Germline V gene sequence: CDR1 SQVTM, CDR2 ANQGSEA. The CDR3 loop reads CSVYKTENTEAFF. The DNA for the CDR3 is TGCAGCGTTTACAAAACAGAGAACACTGAAGCTTTCTTT.

This clonotype was counted many times. DNA of the CDR3: TGCAGTGCTTACCGTAGCGGACCCTACGAGCAGTACTTC. Residues: CSAYRSGPYEQYF. The V and J genes are TRBV20-1 and TRBJ2-7; TRBD2 might be the D (6 bases). CDR1 and CDR2 from the germline V gene are DFQATT and SNEGSKA (reference sequence). Trimming shortened V by 5 bases and J by 2 bases, and 13 bases separated the two germline ends. The CDR3 has 13 residues.